The 6 T cell receptor beta chains below all came from one sample that was sequenced in a study of CD8+ T cells in alopecia areata. Reverse transcribed after extraction, RNA yielded cDNA as the sequencing template. Sequenced by immunoSEQ multiplex PCR; TCRdb stores in-frame clones only, minus some. The sample lists 180,000 or so clones, less than 75% occurring once. The sample in question was CD8+ T cells sorted from blood, obtained at week 0. The receptors derive from a human donor with alopecia areata.

The chain combines TRBV7-9 with TRBJ2-1, with a tentative D call TRBD2 (5 bases). Germline CDR1 and CDR2: SEHNR and FQNEAQ (reference sequence). V was pared by 5 bases and J by 5 bases, with 13 bases between. This CDR3 comprises 14 residues. CDR3 coding DNA: TGTGCCAGCAGCATTCCCGGGATAAACAATGAGCAGTTCTTC. The encoded protein is CASSIPGINNEQFF.

The gene calls are TRBV20-1 and TRBJ2-2; D gene unclear. This CDR3 comprises 11 residues. Germline values: CDR1 DFQATT, CDR2 SNEGSKA (reference sequence). Trimming removed 1 base from V and 7 bases from J, with 4 bases in between. The CDR3 region is CSARAGGELFF. CDR3 DNA sequence: TGCAGTGCTAGAGCGGGCGGGGAGCTGTTTTTT.

Turning to this clone: At one of its ends the junction is not consistent with the germline gene, which may arise from a read error. This rearrangement joins TRBV4-1 to TRBJ2-1; 12 positions agree with TRBD2. Germline lookup yields CDR1 MGHRA and CDR2 YSYEKL. The CDR3 has 14 residues. CDR3 coding DNA: TGTGCCAGCAGCCTAGCGGGGGGGCGGGATGAGCAGTTCTTC. Its translation: CASSLAGGRDEQFF.

This clone was observed a few times. The V and J genes are TRBV7-3 and TRBJ2-6; perhaps TRBD2 as D (5 bases). CDR3 length equals 15 residues. In germline, CDR1 is SGHTA, CDR2 FQGTGA. V lost 3 bases and J 0 bases, leaving 6 bases between the germline ends. The CDR3 loop reads CASSFGSSGANVLTF. The CDR3 nucleotides read TGTGCCAGCAGCTTTGGGAGCTCTGGGGCCAACGTCCTGACTTTC. The whole variable domain, filled in from reference TRBV7-3 and TRBJ2-6, reads GAGVSQTPSNKVTEKGKYVELRCDPISGHTALYWYRQSLGQGPEFLIYFQGTGAADDSGLPNDRFFAVRPEGSVSTLKIQRTERGDSAVYLCASSFGSSGANVLTFGAGSRLTVL.

This chain connects TRBV19 to TRBJ1-5; D unclear. Germline assignment: CDR1 LNHDA and CDR2 SQIVND (reference sequence). V lost 4 bases to trimming and J lost 4 bases, with 11 bases between them. CDR3 length: 14 residues. CDR3 protein: CASSSATRNQPQHF. For the CDR3, the DNA is TGTGCCAGTAGTAGCGCAACTCGAAATCAGCCCCAGCATTTT.

The chain is built from TRBV29-1 and TRBJ2-7; possibly TRBD1 for D (5 bases). The CDR3 contains 13 residues. The germline CDR1 and CDR2 sequences are SQVTM and ANQGSEA. The V end lost 6 bases, the J end lost 2 bases, and 14 bases lay between the germline ends. The CDR3: CSVQGQGPYEQYF. The DNA for the CDR3 is TGCAGCGTACAAGGCCAGGGCCCCTACGAGCAGTACTTC.